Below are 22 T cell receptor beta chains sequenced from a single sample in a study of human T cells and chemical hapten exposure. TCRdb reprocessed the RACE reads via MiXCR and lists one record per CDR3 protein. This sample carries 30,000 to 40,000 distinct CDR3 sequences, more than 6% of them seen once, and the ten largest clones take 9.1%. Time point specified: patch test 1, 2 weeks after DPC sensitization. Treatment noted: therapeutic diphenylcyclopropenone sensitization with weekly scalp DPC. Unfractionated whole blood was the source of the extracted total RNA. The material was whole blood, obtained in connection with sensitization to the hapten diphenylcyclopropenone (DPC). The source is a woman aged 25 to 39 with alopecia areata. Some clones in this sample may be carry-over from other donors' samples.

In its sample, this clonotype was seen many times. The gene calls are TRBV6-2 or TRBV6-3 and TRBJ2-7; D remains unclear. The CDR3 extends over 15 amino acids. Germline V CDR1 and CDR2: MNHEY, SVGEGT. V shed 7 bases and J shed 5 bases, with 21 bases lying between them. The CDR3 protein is CASNQALTMSNEQYF. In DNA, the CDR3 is TGTGCCAGCAACCAGGCACTGACAATGAGCAACGAGCAGTACTTC.

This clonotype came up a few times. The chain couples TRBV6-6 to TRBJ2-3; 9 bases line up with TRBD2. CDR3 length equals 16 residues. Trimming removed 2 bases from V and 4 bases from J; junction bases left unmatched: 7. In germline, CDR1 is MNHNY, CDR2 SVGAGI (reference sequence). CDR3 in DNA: TGTGCCAGCAGTTACCCGCTAGCGGGGTTGGCAGATACGCAGTATTTT. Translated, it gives CASSYPLAGLADTQYF.

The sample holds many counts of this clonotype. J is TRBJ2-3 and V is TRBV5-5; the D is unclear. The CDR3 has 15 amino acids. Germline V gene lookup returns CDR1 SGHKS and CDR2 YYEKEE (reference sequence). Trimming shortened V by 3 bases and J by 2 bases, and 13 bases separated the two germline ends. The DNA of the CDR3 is TGTGCCAGCAGCTCCTTCATCGTCGACACAGATACGCAGTATTTT. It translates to CASSSFIVDTDTQYF.

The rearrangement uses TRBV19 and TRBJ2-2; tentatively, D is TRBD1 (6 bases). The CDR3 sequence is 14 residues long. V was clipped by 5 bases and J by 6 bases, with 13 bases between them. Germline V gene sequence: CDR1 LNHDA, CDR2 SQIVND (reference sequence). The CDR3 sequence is CASSAPHRAGELFF. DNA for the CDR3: TGTGCCAGTAGTGCTCCCCACAGGGCCGGGGAGCTGTTTTTT.

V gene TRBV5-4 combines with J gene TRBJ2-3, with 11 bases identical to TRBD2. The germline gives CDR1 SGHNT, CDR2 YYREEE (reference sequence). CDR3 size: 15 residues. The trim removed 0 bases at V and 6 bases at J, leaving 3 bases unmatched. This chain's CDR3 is CASSLEGTSGDTQYF. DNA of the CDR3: TGTGCCAGCAGCTTGGAAGGGACTAGCGGCGATACGCAGTATTTT.

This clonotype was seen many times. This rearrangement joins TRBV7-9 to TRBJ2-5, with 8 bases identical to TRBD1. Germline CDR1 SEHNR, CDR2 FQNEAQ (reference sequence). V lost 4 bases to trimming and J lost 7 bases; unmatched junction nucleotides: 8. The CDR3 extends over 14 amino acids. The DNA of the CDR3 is TGTGCCAGCAGCTCGGGACAGGTTGCGATGACCCAGTACTTC. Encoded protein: CASSSGQVAMTQYF.

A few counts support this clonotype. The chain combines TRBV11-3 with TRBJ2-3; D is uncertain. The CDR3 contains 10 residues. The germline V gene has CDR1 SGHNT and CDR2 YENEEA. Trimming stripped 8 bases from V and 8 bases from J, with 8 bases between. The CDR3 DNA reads TGTGCCAGCGTAGGTTGTACGCAGTATTTT. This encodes CASVGCTQYF. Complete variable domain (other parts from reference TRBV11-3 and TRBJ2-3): EAGVVQSPRYKIIEKKQPVAFWCNPISGHNTLYWYLQNLGQGPELLIRYENEEAVDDSQLPKDRFSAERLKGVDSTLKIQPAELGDSAVYLCASVGCTQYFGPGTRLTVL.

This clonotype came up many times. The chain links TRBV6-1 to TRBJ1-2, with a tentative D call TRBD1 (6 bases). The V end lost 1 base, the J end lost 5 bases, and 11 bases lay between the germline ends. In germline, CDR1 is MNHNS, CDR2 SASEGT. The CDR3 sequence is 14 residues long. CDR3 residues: CASSEDGRGYGYTF. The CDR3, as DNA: TGTGCCAGCAGTGAAGATGGCAGGGGTTATGGCTACACCTTC.

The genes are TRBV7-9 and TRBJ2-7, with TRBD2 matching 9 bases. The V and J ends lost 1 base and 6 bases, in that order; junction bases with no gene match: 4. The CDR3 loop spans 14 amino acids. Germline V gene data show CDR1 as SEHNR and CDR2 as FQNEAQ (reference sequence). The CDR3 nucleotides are TGTGCCAGCAGCTTAGGGGGACTAGCTTCCGAGCAGTACTTC. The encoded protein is CASSLGGLASEQYF.

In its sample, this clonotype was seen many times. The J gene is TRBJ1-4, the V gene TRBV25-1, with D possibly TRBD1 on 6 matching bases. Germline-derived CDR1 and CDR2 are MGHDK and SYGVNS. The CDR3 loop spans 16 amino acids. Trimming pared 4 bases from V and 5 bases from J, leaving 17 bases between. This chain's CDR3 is CASSGRTATQNEKLFF. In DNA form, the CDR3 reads TGTGCCAGCAGTGGAAGGACAGCGACCCAAAATGAAAAACTGTTTTTT.

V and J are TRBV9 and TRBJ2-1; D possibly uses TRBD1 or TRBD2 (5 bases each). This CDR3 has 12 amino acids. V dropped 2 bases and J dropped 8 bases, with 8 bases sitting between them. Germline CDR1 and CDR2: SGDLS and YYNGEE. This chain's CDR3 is CASSVGDHEQFF. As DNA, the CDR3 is TGTGCCAGCAGCGTCGGGGACCATGAGCAGTTCTTC.

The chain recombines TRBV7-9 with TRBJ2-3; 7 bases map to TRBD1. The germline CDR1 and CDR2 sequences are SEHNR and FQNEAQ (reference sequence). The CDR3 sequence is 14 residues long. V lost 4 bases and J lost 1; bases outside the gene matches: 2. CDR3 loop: CASSSTGRTDTQYF. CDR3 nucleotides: TGTGCCAGCAGCTCGACAGGGCGCACAGATACGCAGTATTTT.

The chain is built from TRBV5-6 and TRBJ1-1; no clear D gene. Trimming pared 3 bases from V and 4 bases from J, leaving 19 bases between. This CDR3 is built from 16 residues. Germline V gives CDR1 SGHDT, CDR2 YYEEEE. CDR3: CASSSLGSSIRTEAFF. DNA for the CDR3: TGTGCCAGCAGCTCCCTAGGGAGTTCAATCCGCACTGAAGCTTTCTTT.

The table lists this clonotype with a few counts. The CDR3 protein is CASRNSRTNQETQYF. The CDR3 DNA follows: TGTGCCAGTAGAAATTCCCGGACAAACCAAGAGACCCAGTACTTC. The J gene is TRBJ2-5, the V gene TRBV19, with D possibly being TRBD1 (5 bases). The germline V and J ends were trimmed by 6 bases and 0 bases, with 14 bases remaining between them. Germline lookup yields CDR1 LNHDA and CDR2 SQIVND (reference sequence). This CDR3 spans 15 amino acids. The whole variable domain, remainder taken from reference TRBV19 and TRBJ2-5, is DGGITQSPKYLFRKEGQNVTLSCEQNLNHDAMYWYRQDPGQGLRLIYYSQIVNDFQKGDIAEGYSVSREKKESFPLTVTSAQKNPTAFYLCASRNSRTNQETQYFGPGTRLLVL.

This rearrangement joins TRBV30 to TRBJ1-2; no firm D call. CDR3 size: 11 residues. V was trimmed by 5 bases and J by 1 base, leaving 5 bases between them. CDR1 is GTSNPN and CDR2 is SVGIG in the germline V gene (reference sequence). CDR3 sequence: CAWGSNYGYTF. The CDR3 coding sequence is TGTGCCTGGGGGAGTAACTATGGCTACACCTTC. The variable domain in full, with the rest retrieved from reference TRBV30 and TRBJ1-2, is SQTIHQWPATLVQPVGSPLSLECTVEGTSNPNLYWYRQAAGRGLQLLFYSVGIGQISSEVPQNLSASRPQDRQFILSSKKLLLSDSGFYLCAWGSNYGYTFGSGTRLTVV.

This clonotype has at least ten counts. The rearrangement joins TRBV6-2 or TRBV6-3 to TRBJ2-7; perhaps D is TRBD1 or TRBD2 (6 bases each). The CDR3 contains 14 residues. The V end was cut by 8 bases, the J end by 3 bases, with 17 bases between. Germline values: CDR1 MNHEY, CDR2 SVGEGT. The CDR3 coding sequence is TGTGCCAGCTCGGGGGACATACGGCTCTACGAGCAGTACTTC. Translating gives CASSGDIRLYEQYF.

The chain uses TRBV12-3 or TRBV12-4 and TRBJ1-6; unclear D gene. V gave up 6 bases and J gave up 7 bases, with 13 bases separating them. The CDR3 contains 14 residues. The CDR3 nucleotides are TGTGCCAGCAGCCTGTCTTACCAGAATTCACCCCTCCACTTT. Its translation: CASSLSYQNSPLHF.

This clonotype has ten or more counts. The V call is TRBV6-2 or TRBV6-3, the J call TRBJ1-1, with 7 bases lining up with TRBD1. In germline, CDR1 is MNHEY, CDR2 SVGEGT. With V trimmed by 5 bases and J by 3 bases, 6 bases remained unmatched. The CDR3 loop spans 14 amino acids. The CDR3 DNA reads TGTGCCAGCAGTGCACACAGGGGTGACACTGAAGCTTTCTTT. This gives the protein CASSAHRGDTEAFF.

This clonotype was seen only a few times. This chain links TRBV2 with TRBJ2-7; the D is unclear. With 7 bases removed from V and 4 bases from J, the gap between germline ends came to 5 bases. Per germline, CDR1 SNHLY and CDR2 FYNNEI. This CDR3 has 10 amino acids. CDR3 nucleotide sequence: TGTGCCAGCATGGGTTACGAGCAGTACTTC. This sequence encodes CASMGYEQYF. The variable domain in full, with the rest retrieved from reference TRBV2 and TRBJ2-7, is EPEVTQTPSHQVTQMGQEVILRCVPISNHLYFYWYRQILGQKVEFLVSFYNNEISEKSEIFDDQFSVERPDGSNFTLKIRSTKLEDSAMYFCASMGYEQYFGPGTRLTVT.

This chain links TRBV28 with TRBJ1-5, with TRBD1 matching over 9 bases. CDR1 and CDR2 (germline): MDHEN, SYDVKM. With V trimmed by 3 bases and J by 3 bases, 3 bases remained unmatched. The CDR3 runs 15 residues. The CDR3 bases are TGTGCCAGCAGTTTGACAGGGGGTTTCAATCAGCCCCAGCATTTT. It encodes CASSLTGGFNQPQHF.

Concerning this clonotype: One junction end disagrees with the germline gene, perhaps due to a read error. The CDR3 bases are TGTGCCAGCAGCGAAAGCGGGAGGGGGCCCTACAATCAGCAGTTCTTC. It translates to CASSESGRGPYNQQFF. The chain carries TRBV7-2 and TRBJ2-1; 10 positions agree with TRBD2. Germline V gives CDR1 SGHTA, CDR2 FQGNSA. The CDR3 sequence is 16 residues long.

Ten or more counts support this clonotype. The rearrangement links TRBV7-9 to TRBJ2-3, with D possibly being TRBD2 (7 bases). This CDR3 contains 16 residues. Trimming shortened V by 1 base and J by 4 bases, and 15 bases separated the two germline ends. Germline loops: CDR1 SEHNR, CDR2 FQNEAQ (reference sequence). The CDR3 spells CASSLGEAGASDTQYF. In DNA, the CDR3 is TGTGCCAGCAGCTTAGGTGAGGCGGGGGCCTCAGATACGCAGTATTTT.